Below are 23 T cell receptor beta chains sequenced from a single sample in a study of shared clonotypes between healthy human individuals. This table comes from immunoSEQ multiplex PCR, and its TCRdb copy is limited to in-frame clones, with some not included. The data show roughly 1 million clones, 65% to 80% seen once. Sequencing used memory CD4+ T cells sorted from blood. Subset denoted: CD45RA-negative fraction. The receptors shown here come from a man aged 18 to 29 in good health.

The rearrangement joins TRBV10-3 to TRBJ2-7; D is unclear. Trimming took 6 bases from V and 5 from J, leaving 14 bases between them. CDR1 is ENHRY and CDR2 is SYGVKD in the germline V gene. This CDR3 has 13 residues. CDR3 in DNA: TGTGCCATCAGCCACGGATACAGCAACGAGCAGTACTTC. This codes for CAISHGYSNEQYF.

The chain recombines TRBV5-4 with TRBJ2-3; 8 nucleotides line up with TRBD2. J was trimmed by 5 bases and V by 0 bases; bases with no gene match: 11. The CDR3 sequence is 17 residues long. Germline loops: CDR1 SGHNT, CDR2 YYREEE (reference sequence). The CDR3 DNA follows: TGTGCCAGCAGCTTGGCGTTTACCGGGGGGGCGGGAGATACGCAGTATTTT. Translating it yields CASSLAFTGGAGDTQYF.

The J gene is TRBJ2-3, the V gene TRBV4-3; 10 bases match TRBD2. The germline V gene has CDR1 LGHNA and CDR2 YSLEER. The CDR3 loop spans 15 amino acids. Losses at the gene ends were 2 bases for V and 11 bases for J; bases not matched to a gene: 10. This CDR3 reads CASSQTLAGAGGQYF. In nucleotides, the CDR3 is TGCGCCAGCAGCCAAACTCTAGCGGGGGCCGGGGGGCAGTATTTT.

The chain employs TRBV5-6 and TRBJ1-1; D may be TRBD1 (6 bases). Germline V gives CDR1 SGHDT, CDR2 YYEEEE. CDR3 length equals 16 residues. V was clipped by 3 bases and J by 0 bases, with 15 bases between them. The CDR3 bases are TGTGCCAGCAGCTGGGGGGCAGGCCAGCTGAACACTGAAGCTTTCTTT. Translation: CASSWGAGQLNTEAFF.

This clone has more than one count but fewer than ten. This chain uses TRBV30 with TRBJ1-2; D unclear. From germline, CDR1 is GTSNPN and CDR2 SVGIG (reference sequence). Trimming stripped 8 bases from V and 2 bases from J, with 12 bases between. The CDR3 consists of 12 residues. The chain's CDR3 is CAQWRGNYGYTF. The CDR3, as DNA: TGTGCCCAATGGAGAGGGAACTATGGCTACACCTTC.

The rearrangement links TRBV7-3 to TRBJ2-7; D unclear. Germline CDR1 and CDR2: SGHTA and FQGTGA. V was pared by 4 bases and J by 0 bases, with 4 bases between. The CDR3 is 12 amino acids. In DNA, the CDR3 is TGTGCCAGCAGCTCCAACTCCTACGAGCAGTACTTC. It is translated as CASSSNSYEQYF.

The rearrangement uses TRBV6-1 and TRBJ1-2; D perhaps matches TRBD1 (6 bases). CDR3 length equals 14 residues. Trimming shortened V by 7 bases and J by 4 bases, and 16 bases separated the two germline ends. From germline, CDR1 is MNHNS and CDR2 SASEGT. CDR3 in DNA: TGTGCCAGCACCACCCCAGGACAGTCCTATGGCTACACCTTC. It yields the protein CASTTPGQSYGYTF.

The chain carries TRBV27 and TRBJ2-3; 10 nucleotides align to TRBD1. The V segment lost 8 bases and the J segment 4 bases; nucleotides outside the gene matches: 12. Per germline, CDR1 MNHEY and CDR2 SMNVEV (reference sequence). This CDR3 has 16 residues. CDR3 in DNA: TGTGCCAGCCCACAAAACCGGGACAGGGGACCAGATACGCAGTATTTT. The encoded protein is CASPQNRDRGPDTQYF.

V is TRBV4-2 and J is TRBJ1-5; D gene unclear. The length of the CDR3 is 14 residues. CDR1 is LGHNA, CDR2 YNFKEQ, per germline. V was pared by 0 bases and J by 4 bases, with 7 bases between. CDR3 in amino acids: CASSQEMQNQPQHF. The DNA of the CDR3 is TGTGCCAGCAGCCAAGAGATGCAGAATCAGCCCCAGCATTTT.

The chain employs TRBV7-2 and TRBJ1-1; D gene ambiguous. Per the germline V gene, CDR1 is SGHTA and CDR2 is FQGNSA. Trimming left V 2 bases short and J 4 bases short, with 14 bases between. This CDR3 comprises 15 residues. This CDR3 is CASSLRRSQTTEAFF. CDR3 coding DNA: TGTGCCAGCAGCTTAAGGCGGTCACAGACCACTGAAGCTTTCTTT.

The V gene is TRBV28, the J gene TRBJ2-7; perhaps D is TRBD1 or TRBD2 (5 bases each). Looked up from germline, CDR1 is MDHEN and CDR2 is SYDVKM. This CDR3 is built from 15 residues. Trimming removed 3 bases from V and 1 base from J, with 13 bases in between. CDR3 bases: TGTGCCAGCAGTTTCAAGAGTTGGGGGTCCTACGAGCAGTACTTC. Translated: CASSFKSWGSYEQYF.

The table lists this clone with a few counts. The V and J genes are TRBV7-2 and TRBJ1-5; TRBD1 aligns across 10 bases. The length of the CDR3 is 15 residues. From germline, CDR1 is SGHTA and CDR2 FQGNSA. V lost 4 bases, J lost 3 bases, and 3 bases stayed unmatched. The CDR3 loop reads CASSWGQGFNQPQHF. In DNA form, the CDR3 reads TGTGCCAGCAGCTGGGGACAGGGGTTCAATCAGCCCCAGCATTTT.

Concerning this clone itself: Other DNA sequences in the same sample also yield this CDR3. CDR3 loop: CASSVDTTDTQYF. The CDR3 DNA is TGTGCCAGCAGCGTAGATACGACAGATACGCAGTATTTT. V usage is TRBV9 and J usage is TRBJ2-3; D is unclear. Germline lookup yields CDR1 SGDLS and CDR2 YYNGEE. CDR3 length: 13 residues. Trimming left V 0 bases short and J 3 bases short, with 5 bases between.

This chain joins TRBV4-3 and TRBJ2-7; TRBD1 is a possible D gene (5 bases). Germline V gene data show CDR1 as LGHNA and CDR2 as YSLEER. There are 14 residues in the CDR3. V gave up 3 bases and J gave up 3 bases, with 12 bases separating them. CDR3 loop: CASSQTGAVYEQYF. The DNA of the CDR3 is TGCGCCAGCAGCCAGACTGGGGCAGTCTACGAGCAGTACTTC.

V usage is TRBV5-6 and J usage is TRBJ1-3, with D uncertain. This CDR3 is 15 amino acids long. The germline gives CDR1 SGHDT, CDR2 YYEEEE. The V gene lost 0 bases and the J gene lost 0 bases, with 7 bases spanning the gap. CDR3 loop: CASSLDVVSGNTIYF. In nucleotides, the CDR3 is TGTGCCAGCAGCTTGGACGTCGTCTCTGGAAACACCATATATTTT. The entire variable domain, with the rest obtained from reference TRBV5-6 and TRBJ1-3, is as follows: DAGVTQSPTHLIKTRGQQVTLRCSPKSGHDTVSWYQQALGQGPQFIFQYYEEEERQRGNFPDRFSGHQFPNYSSELNVNALLLGDSALYLCASSLDVVSGNTIYFGEGSWLTVV.

This clone was detected only a few times. CDR3 nucleotide sequence: TGTGCCAGCAGCGCCGGACAGAACGGGGAGCTGTTTTTT. This translates into CASSAGQNGELFF. The rearrangement links TRBV7-2 to TRBJ2-2; possibly TRBD1 for D (6 bases). There are 13 residues in the CDR3. V dropped 5 bases and J dropped 7 bases, with 11 bases sitting between them. The germline V gene encodes CDR1 SGHTA and CDR2 FQGNSA. The variable domain in full, completed from reference TRBV7-2 and TRBJ2-2, reads GAGVSQSPSNKVTEKGKDVELRCDPISGHTALYWYRQSLGQGLEFLIYFQGNSAPDKSGLPSDRFSAERTGGSVSTLTIQRTQQEDSAVYLCASSAGQNGELFFGEGSRLTVL.

With regard to this clone: Other DNA sequences in the sample encode the same CDR3. This chain joins TRBV19 and TRBJ2-3; D is ambiguous. Germline CDR1 is LNHDA and CDR2 is SQIVND (reference sequence). CDR3 length: 12 residues. The V end was cut by 1 base, the J end by 5 bases, with 4 bases between. CDR3 region: CASSIVGDTQYF. In DNA, the CDR3 is TGTGCCAGTAGTATAGTGGGAGATACGCAGTATTTT.

As for this clone: Other DNA sequences in this specimen translate into the identical CDR3. V and J are TRBV25-1 and TRBJ2-7; D is perhaps TRBD1 (6 bases). V was pared by 1 base and J by 4 bases, with 14 bases between. This CDR3 has 15 amino acids. From germline, CDR1 is MGHDK and CDR2 SYGVNS. The CDR3 sequence: CASSEFLGQAYEQYF. The CDR3, as DNA: TGTGCCAGCAGTGAATTTTTGGGACAAGCTTACGAGCAGTACTTC.

Note on this clone: A read error may be the cause here, since a much bigger clone is one base away. CDR3 in amino acids: CASSPGQGETQYF. CDR3 DNA: TGTGCCAGCAGTCCGGGACAGGGAGAGACCCAGTACTTC. This sequence joins TRBV6-5 and TRBJ2-5; 9 bases map to TRBD1. With 5 bases clipped from V and 4 bases from J, the junction kept 2 bases outside the gene matches. Germline V gives CDR1 MNHEY, CDR2 SVGAGI. This CDR3 spans 13 amino acids.

This chain joins TRBV9 and TRBJ1-3; tentative D call: TRBD1 (5 bases). Germline V CDR1 and CDR2: SGDLS, YYNGEE. The CDR3 is made up of 17 amino acids. V shed 3 bases and J shed 0 bases, with 16 bases lying between them. CDR3 amino acids: CASSAHPTGRSGNTIYF. CDR3 coding DNA: TGTGCCAGCAGCGCCCACCCCACAGGACGCTCTGGAAACACCATATATTTT.

The rearrangement links TRBV7-9 to TRBJ2-2, with 8 nucleotides matching TRBD1. Germline CDR1 reads SEHNR; CDR2 reads FQNEAQ (reference sequence). With V trimmed by 7 bases and J by 3 bases, 10 bases remained unmatched. The CDR3 runs to 16 residues. The CDR3 here is CASTTSGQADTGELFF. The CDR3 nucleotides are TGTGCCAGCACCACCTCGGGACAGGCGGACACCGGGGAGCTGTTTTTT. The full variable domain, completed using reference TRBV7-9 and TRBJ2-2, is DTGVSQNPRHKITKRGQNVTFRCDPISEHNRLYWYRQTLGQGPEFLTYFQNEAQLEKSRLLSDRFSAERPKGSFSTLEIQRTEQGDSAMYLCASTTSGQADTGELFFGEGSRLTVL.

CDR3: CASSLEGGATEAFF. CDR3 in DNA: TGTGCCAGCAGCTTAGAGGGGGGGGCGACTGAAGCTTTCTTT. The chain recombines TRBV7-6 with TRBJ1-1; D may be TRBD1 (6 bases). The V gene's germline CDR1 is SGHVS and CDR2 FNYEAQ. CDR3 length equals 14 residues. Trimming shortened V by 1 base and J by 5 bases, and 11 bases separated the two germline ends. The complete variable domain, with remaining parts taken from reference TRBV7-6 and TRBJ1-1, reads GAGVSQSPRYKVTKRGQDVALRCDPISGHVSLYWYRQALGQGPEFLTYFNYEAQQDKSGLPNDRFSAERPEGSISTLTIQRTEQRDSAMYRCASSLEGGATEAFFGQGTRLTVV.

This rearrangement joins TRBV12-5 to TRBJ2-7, with a weak D call TRBD1 (6 bases). CDR3 length: 14 residues. Germline V gives CDR1 LGHNT, CDR2 FRNRAP. Trimming stripped 3 bases from V and 2 bases from J, with 11 bases between. Here the CDR3 DNA reads TGTGCTAGTGGTTTCGGGGACACAGCCTACGAGCAGTACTTC. Encoded protein: CASGFGDTAYEQYF.